This T cell receptor beta chain was identified in a study of beta chain features in type 1 diabetes. For the study at large: Patients shared similar age, gender and cell yields with healthy donors.

Each population that was sorted was more than 98% pure. The entirety of the isolated RNA underwent reverse transcription, so expressed TCRB transcripts were sequenced. This table comes from immunoSEQ multiplex PCR, and its TCRdb copy is limited to in-frame clones, with some not included. The sample carries 350,000 or so clones, 15% to 20% recorded once. Germline assignment: CDR1 LNHDA and CDR2 SQIVND (reference sequence). Trimming took 10 bases from V and 6 from J; bases not matched to a gene: 5. This CDR3 comprises 13 residues. Sequencing used naive CD4+ T cells from blood. J is TRBJ1-5 and V is TRBV19; 11 positions agree with TRBD1. The receptor was isolated from a woman between 18 and 29 years old in good health. CDR3 loop: CATSGTGGQPQHF. In nucleotides, the CDR3 is TGTGCCACGTCCGGGACAGGGGGTCAGCCCCAGCATTTT.